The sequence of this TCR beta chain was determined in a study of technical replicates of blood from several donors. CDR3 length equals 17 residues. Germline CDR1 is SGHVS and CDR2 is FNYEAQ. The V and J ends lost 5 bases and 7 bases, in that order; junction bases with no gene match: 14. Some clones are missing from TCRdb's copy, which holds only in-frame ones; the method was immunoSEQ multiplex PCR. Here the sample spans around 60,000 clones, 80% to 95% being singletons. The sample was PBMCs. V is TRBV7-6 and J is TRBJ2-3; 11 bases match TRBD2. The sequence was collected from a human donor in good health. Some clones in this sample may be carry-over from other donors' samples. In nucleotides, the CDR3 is TGTGCCAGCAGCCTACTAGCGGGGGTGCAGGCGACGCATACGCAGTATTTT. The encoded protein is CASSLLAGVQATHTQYF. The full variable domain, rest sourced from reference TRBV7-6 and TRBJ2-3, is GAGVSQSPRYKVTKRGQDVALRCDPISGHVSLYWYRQALGQGPEFLTYFNYEAQQDKSGLPNDRFSAERPEGSISTLTIQRTEQRDSAMYRCASSLLAGVQATHTQYFGPGTRLTVL.